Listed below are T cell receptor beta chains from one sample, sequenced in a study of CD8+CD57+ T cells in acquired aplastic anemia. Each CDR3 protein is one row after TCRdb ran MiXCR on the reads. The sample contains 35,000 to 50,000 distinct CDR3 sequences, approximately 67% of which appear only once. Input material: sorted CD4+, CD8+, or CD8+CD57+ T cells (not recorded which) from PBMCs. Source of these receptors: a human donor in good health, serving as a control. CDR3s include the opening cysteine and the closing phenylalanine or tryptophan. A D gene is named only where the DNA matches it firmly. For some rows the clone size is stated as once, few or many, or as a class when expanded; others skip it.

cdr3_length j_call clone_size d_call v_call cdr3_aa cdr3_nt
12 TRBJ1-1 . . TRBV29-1 CSFIRVNTEAFF TGCAGCTTCATCAGGGTGAACACTGAAGCTTTCTTT
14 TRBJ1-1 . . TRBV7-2 CASRREGLNTEAFF TGTGCCAGCAGGCGTGAGGGCCTTAACACTGAAGCTTTCTTT
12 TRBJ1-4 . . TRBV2 CATLAQGKELFF TGTGCCACCTTGGCCCAGGGTAAAGAACTGTTTTTT
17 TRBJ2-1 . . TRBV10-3 CAISAPGVSHEHNEQFF TGTGCCATCAGTGCTCCCGGGGTTAGTCATGAGCACAATGAGCAGTTCTTC
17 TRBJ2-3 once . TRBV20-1 CSARPPTRRATTDTQYF TGCAGTGCTAGACCCCCTACCAGACGGGCCACCACAGATACGCAGTATTTT
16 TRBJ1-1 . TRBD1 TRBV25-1 CASSGSPGQENTEAFF TGTGCCAGCAGTGGCTCGCCGGGACAGGAGAACACTGAAGCTTTCTTT
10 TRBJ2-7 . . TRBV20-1 CSAKIDEQYF TGCAGTGCGAAGATAGACGAGCAGTACTTC
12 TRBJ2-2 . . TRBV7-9 CASSLAGGELFF TGTGCCAGCAGCTTAGCAGGGGGGGAGCTGTTTTTT
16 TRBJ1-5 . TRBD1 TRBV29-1 CSVQAGTGGGNQPQHF TGCAGCGTCCAGGCCGGGACAGGGGGCGGCAATCAGCCCCAGCATTTT
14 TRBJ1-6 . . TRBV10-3 CAISERQVDSPLHF TGTGCCATCAGTGAGCGGCAGGTGGATTCACCCCTCCACTTT
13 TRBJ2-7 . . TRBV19 CASSIDPDYEQYF TGTGCCAGTAGTATAGACCCCGACTACGAGCAGTACTTC
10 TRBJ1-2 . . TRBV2 CASSLIGYTF TGTGCCAGCTCCTTGATCGGCTACACCTTC
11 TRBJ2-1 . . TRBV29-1 CSVRPNNEQFF TGCAGCGTGAGGCCGAACAATGAGCAGTTCTTC
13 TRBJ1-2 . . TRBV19 CASSLSSNYGYTF TGTGCCAGTAGTCTCTCTTCCAACTATGGCTACACCTTC
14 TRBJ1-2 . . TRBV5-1 CASSLIDGSYGYTF TGCGCCAGCAGCCTGATAGACGGGTCCTATGGCTACACCTTC
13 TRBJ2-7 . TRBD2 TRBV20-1 CSALTSASYEQYF TGCAGTGCGTTGACTAGCGCGTCCTACGAGCAGTACTTC
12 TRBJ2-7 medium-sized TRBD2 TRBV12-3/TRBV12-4 CASSGGNNEQYF TGTGCCAGTAGCGGGGGGAACAACGAGCAGTACTTC
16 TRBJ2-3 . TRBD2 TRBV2 CASNGLAGGSRNTQYF TGTGCCAGCAACGGACTAGCGGGGGGAAGTAGGAATACGCAGTATTTT
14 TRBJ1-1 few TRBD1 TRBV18 CASSGQGARTEAFF TGTGCCAGCTCGGGACAGGGGGCTAGAACTGAAGCTTTCTTT
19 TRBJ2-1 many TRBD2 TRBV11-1 CASSLARLAGGLRHNEQFF TGTGCCAGCAGCTTAGCCCGACTAGCGGGGGGGCTAAGGCACAATGAGCAGTTCTTC
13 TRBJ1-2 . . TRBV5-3 CASSTGIGYGYTF TGTGCCAGTAGTACAGGGATTGGCTATGGCTACACCTTC
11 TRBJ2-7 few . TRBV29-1 CSGKQGNEQYF TGCAGCGGCAAACAGGGTAACGAGCAGTACTTC
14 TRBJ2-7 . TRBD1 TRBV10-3 CASAGTGVSYEQYF TGTGCCTCTGCGGGGACAGGGGTCTCCTACGAGCAGTACTTC